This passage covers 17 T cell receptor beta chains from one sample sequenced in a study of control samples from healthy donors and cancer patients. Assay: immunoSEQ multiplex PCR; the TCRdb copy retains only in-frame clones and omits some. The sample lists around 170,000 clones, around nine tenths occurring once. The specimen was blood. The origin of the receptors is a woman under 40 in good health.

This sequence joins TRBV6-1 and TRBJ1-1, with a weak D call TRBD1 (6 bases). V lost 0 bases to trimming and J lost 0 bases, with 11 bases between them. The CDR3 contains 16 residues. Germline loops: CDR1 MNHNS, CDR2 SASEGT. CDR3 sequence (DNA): TGTGCCAGCAGTGAAGCGTGGGGGGCCCTGAACACTGAAGCTTTCTTT. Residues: CASSEAWGALNTEAFF.

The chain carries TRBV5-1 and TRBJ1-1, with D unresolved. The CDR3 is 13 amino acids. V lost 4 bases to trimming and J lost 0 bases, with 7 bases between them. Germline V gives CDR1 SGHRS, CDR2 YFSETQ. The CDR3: CASSRTMNTEAFF. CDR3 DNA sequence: TGCGCCAGCAGCCGTACGATGAACACTGAAGCTTTCTTT. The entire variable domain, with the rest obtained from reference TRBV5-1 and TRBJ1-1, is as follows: KAGVTQTPRYLIKTRGQQVTLSCSPISGHRSVSWYQQTPGQGLQFLFEYFSETQRNKGNFPGRFSGRQFSNSRSEMNVSTLELGDSALYLCASSRTMNTEAFFGQGTRLTVV.

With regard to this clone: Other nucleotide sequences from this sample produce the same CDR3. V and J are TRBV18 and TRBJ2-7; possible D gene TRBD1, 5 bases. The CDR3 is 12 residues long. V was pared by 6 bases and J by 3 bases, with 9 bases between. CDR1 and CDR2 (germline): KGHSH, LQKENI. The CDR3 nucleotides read TGTGCCAGCTCTCATGACAGCTACGAGCAGTACTTC. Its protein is CASSHDSYEQYF.

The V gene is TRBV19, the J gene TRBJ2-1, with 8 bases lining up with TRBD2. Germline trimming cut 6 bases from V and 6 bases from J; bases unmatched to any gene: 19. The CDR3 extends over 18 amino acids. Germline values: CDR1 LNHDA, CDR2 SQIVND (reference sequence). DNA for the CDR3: TGTGCCAGTAGAAAGTCCTTTGACGGGAGGGACGAGGGCAATGAGCAGTTCTTC. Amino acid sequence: CASRKSFDGRDEGNEQFF.

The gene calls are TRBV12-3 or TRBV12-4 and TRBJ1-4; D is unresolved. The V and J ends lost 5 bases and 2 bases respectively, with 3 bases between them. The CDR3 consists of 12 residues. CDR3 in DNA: TGTGCCAGCAGTCCTACTAATGAAAAACTGTTTTTT. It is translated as CASSPTNEKLFF.

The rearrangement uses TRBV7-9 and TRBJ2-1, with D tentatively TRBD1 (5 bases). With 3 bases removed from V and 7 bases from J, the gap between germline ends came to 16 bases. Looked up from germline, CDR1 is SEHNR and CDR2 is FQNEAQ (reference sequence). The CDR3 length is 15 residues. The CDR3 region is CASSFIGVITNEQFF. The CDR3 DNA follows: TGTGCCAGCAGCTTTATAGGGGTGATTACGAATGAGCAGTTCTTC.

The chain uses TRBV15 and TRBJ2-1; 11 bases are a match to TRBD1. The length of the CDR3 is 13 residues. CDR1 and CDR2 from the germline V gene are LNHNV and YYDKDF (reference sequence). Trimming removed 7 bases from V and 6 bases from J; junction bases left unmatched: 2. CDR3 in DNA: TGTGCCACCACTGGGACAGGGGGCAATGAGCAGTTCTTC. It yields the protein CATTGTGGNEQFF.

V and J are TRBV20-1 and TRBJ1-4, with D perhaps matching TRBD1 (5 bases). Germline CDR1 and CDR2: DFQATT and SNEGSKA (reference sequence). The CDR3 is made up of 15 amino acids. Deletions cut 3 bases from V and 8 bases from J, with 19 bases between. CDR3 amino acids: CSASESAGSSEKLFF. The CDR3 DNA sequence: TGCAGTGCTAGTGAATCGGCAGGGTCTTCCGAAAAACTGTTTTTT.

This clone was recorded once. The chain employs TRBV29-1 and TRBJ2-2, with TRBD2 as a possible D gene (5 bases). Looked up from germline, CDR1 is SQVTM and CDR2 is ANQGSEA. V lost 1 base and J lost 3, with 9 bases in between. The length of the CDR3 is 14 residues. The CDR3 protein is CSVEARLHTGELFF. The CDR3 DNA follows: TGCAGCGTTGAAGCCCGACTACACACCGGGGAGCTGTTTTTT.

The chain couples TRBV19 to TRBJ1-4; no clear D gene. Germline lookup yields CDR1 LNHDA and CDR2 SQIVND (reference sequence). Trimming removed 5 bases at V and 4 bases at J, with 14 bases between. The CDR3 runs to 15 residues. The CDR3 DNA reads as TGTGCCAGTAGTCGGTCGGCGGGCTTTAATGAAAAACTGTTTTTT. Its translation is CASSRSAGFNEKLFF.

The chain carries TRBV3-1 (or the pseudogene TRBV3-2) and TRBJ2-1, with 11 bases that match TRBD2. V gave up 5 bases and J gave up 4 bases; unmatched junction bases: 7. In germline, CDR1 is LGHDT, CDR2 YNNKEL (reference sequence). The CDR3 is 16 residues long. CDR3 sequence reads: CASSSRTSGLYNEQFF. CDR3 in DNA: TGTGCCAGCAGCTCACGGACTAGCGGGCTTTACAATGAGCAGTTCTTC.

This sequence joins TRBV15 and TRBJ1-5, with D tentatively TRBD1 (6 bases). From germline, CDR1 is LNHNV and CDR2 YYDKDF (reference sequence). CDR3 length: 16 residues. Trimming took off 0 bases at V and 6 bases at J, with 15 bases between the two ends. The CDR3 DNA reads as TGTGCCACCAGCAGAGATGTCGAAAGGGGGACTCAGCCCCAGCATTTT. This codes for CATSRDVERGTQPQHF. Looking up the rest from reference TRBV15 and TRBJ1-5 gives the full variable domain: DAMVIQNPRYQVTQFGKPVTLSCSQTLNHNVMYWYQQKSSQAPKLLFHYYDKDFNNEADTPDNFQSRRPNTSFCFLDIRSPGLGDTAMYLCATSRDVERGTQPQHFGDGTRLSIL.

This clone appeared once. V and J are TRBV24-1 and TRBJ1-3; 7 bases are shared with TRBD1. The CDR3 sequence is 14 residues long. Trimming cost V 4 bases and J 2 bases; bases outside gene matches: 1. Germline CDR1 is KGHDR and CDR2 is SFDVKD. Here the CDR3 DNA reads TGTGCCACCAGTGAGGGGACAGCTGGAAACACCATATATTTT. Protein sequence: CATSEGTAGNTIYF.

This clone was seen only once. CDR3 bases: TGTGCCAGCAGCACTTTACTAGCAGCCCAAGAGACCCAGTACTTC. It specifies CASSTLLAAQETQYF. The chain employs TRBV5-4 and TRBJ2-5, with D possibly being TRBD2 (6 bases). The V end lost 4 bases, the J end lost 1 base, and 14 bases lay between the germline ends. CDR1 and CDR2 (germline): SGHNT, YYREEE (reference sequence). The length of the CDR3 is 15 residues.

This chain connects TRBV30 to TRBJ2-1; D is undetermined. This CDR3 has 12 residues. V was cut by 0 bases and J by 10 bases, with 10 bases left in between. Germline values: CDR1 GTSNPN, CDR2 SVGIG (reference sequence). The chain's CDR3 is CAWSVHESEQFF. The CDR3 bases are TGTGCCTGGAGTGTACATGAGAGCGAGCAGTTCTTC.

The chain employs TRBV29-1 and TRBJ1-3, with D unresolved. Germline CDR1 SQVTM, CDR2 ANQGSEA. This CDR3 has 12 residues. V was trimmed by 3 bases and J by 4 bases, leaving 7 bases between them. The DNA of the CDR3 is TGCAGCGTTGAGTTGCTGGGAAACACCATATATTTT. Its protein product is CSVELLGNTIYF. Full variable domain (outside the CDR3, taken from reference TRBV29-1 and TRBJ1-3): SAVISQKPSRDICQRGTSLTIQCQVDSQVTMMFWYRQQPGQSLTLIATANQGSEATYESGFVIDKFPISRPNLTFSTLTVSNMSPEDSSIYLCSVELLGNTIYFGEGSWLTVV.

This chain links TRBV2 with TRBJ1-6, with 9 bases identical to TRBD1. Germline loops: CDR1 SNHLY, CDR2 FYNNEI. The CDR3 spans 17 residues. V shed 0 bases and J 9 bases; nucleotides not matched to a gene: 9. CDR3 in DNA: TGTGCCAGCAGTGAAGCGCTTCGGGGACAGGGAAGTTCACCCCTCCACTTT. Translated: CASSEALRGQGSSPLHF.